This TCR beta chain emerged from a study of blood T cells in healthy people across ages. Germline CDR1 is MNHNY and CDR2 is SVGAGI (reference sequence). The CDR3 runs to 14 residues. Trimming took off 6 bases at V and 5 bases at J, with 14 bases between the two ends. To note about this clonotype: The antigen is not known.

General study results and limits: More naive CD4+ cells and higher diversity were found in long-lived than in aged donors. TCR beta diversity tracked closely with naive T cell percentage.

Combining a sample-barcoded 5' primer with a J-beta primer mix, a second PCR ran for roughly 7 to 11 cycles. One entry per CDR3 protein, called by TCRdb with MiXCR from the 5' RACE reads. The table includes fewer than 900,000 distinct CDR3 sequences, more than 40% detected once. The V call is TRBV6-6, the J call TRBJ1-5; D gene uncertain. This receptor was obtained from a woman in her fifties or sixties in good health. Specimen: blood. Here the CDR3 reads CASSPPGTDQPQHF. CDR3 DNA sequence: TGTGCCAGCAGCCCCCCGGGCACTGATCAGCCCCAGCATTTT.